The clone carrying this T cell receptor (beta chain) was detected many times. Its antigen is currently unknown. In the same sample, other DNA sequences code for this CDR3. Every patient underwent thyroid surgery untreated. The germline V gene encodes CDR1 LNHNV and CDR2 YYDKDF (reference sequence). This CDR3 has 14 residues. Deletions cut 0 bases from V and 0 bases from J, with 5 bases between. TCRdb re-analyzed the PCR reads through MiXCR. The table records about 30,000 clones, about 20% of them present only once. The data derive from a study of metastatic and nonmetastatic thyroid tumors. Background on the study: Patients with malignant and benign thyroid disease provided blood and tumor or nodule tissue, whose repertoires were compared.

Study conclusions and caveats: Within blood and tumor, benign nodules reportedly had significantly lower TCR beta diversity than malignant thyroid tumors did.

The TCR comes from a female donor with papillary thyroid cancer or a benign thyroid nodule (not recorded which). Some clones in this sample may be carry-over from other donors' samples. Material: blood. V and J are TRBV15 and TRBJ1-2; D unclear. The CDR3 here is CATSRDTANYGYTF. CDR3 nucleotide sequence: TGTGCCACCAGCAGAGATACAGCTAACTATGGCTACACCTTC.